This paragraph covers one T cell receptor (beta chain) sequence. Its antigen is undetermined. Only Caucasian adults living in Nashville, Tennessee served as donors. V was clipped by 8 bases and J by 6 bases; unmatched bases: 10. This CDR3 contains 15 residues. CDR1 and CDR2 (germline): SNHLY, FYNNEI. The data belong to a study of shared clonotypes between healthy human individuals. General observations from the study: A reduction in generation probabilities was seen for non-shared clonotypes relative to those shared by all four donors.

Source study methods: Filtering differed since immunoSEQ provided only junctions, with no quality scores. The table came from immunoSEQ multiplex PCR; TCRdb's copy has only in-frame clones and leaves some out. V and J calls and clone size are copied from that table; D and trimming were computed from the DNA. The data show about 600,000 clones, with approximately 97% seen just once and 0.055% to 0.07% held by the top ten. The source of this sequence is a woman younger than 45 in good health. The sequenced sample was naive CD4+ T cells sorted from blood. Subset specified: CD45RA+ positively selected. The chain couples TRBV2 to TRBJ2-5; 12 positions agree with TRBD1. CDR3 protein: CASLGRGTGGQTQYF. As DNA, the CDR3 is TGTGCCAGCCTCGGGAGGGGGACAGGGGGCCAGACCCAGTACTTC.